This TCR beta chain was captured in a study of blood T cell repertoires in COVID-19. Looking at the study overall: Whether acute or convalescent, the COVID-19 samples came from the United States, Italy and Spain. T cells, B-cell-depleted T cells, or PBMCs supplied cDNA or gDNA.

Germline CDR1 reads SGHTS; CDR2 reads YDEGEE. This CDR3 has 14 amino acids. The V gene end was trimmed by 3 bases and the J gene end by 4 bases; junction bases not matched to a gene: 3. In the original processing: Estimation of nucleated cell counts relied on the amplification of reference gene primers. Clones were read by immunoSEQ multiplex PCR, and TCRdb kept only the in-frame ones, dropping some. The DNA was the basis for D and trimming; V, J and clone size are from that table. The sample holds over 300,000 clones, 90% seen once. Sequenced sample: peripheral blood. The receptor was derived from a man aged 18 to 30 with active or convalescent COVID-19. J is TRBJ1-5 and V is TRBV5-8, with TRBD1 matching over 8 bases. The CDR3 bases are TGTGCCAGCAGCTCGGACAGGGAAAATCAGCCCCAGCATTTT. Translation gives CASSSDRENQPQHF.